Each of the 9 T cell receptor beta chains below was sequenced from the same sample in a study of low-dose radiotherapy and immunotherapy resistance in tumors. As to time point: before trial treatment. TRAV- and TRBV-specific primers primed first-strand cDNA, covering alpha and beta chains. The authors amplified TCRs for approximately 18 PCR cycles with a constant-region primer and a V-primer adapter. Using its own MiXCR run on the reads, TCRdb lists one record per CDR3 protein. The sample has some 82,000 distinct CDR3 sequences, around 18% seen once; the top ten hold about 5.9%. The specimen was PBMCs, collected before treatment. The origin of the receptors is a male donor with prostate cancer.

The chain combines TRBV7-6 with TRBJ2-1; D not resolved. CDR3 length: 14 amino acids. Trimming stripped 2 bases from V and 7 bases from J, with 12 bases between. The germline gives CDR1 SGHVS, CDR2 FNYEAQ. The CDR3 reads CASSLLGWVNEQFF. CDR3 in DNA: TGTGCCAGCAGCTTATTGGGTTGGGTGAATGAGCAGTTCTTC.

As for this clonotype: A far more abundant clone sits one base away, making this likely a read error. V usage is TRBV7-3 and J usage is TRBJ2-7, with D perhaps TRBD1 or TRBD2 (5 bases each). The germline V gene has CDR1 SGHTA and CDR2 FQGTGA. The length of the CDR3 is 15 residues. The germline V and J ends were trimmed by 3 bases and 0 bases, with 12 bases remaining between them. The CDR3: CASSFSGTDSYEQYF. CDR3 DNA: TGTGCCAGCAGCTTTTCCGGGACCGACTCCTACGAGCAGTACTTC.

Ten or more counts support this clonotype. The chain carries TRBV29-1 and TRBJ1-1; the match to TRBD1 covers 7 bases. CDR3 length: 14 amino acids. Trimming removed 0 bases from V and 3 bases from J; junction bases left unmatched: 4. Germline loops: CDR1 SQVTM, CDR2 ANQGSEA. For the CDR3, the DNA is TGCAGCGTTGAAGATGACAGGGCGTACACTGAAGCTTTCTTT. As protein: CSVEDDRAYTEAFF.

In regard to this clonotype: A read error may explain this, as a much larger clone is one base away. This chain links TRBV6-2 or TRBV6-3 with TRBJ2-5; D unresolved. CDR3 length equals 13 residues. Germline V gene data show CDR1 as MNHEY and CDR2 as SVGEGT. V lost 7 bases to trimming and J lost 5 bases, with 14 bases between them. The CDR3 protein is CASTERHMETQYF. In DNA form, the CDR3 reads TGTGCCAGCACCGAAAGGCACATGGAGACCCAGTACTTC.

The chain has TRBV30 and TRBJ2-7; tentatively, D is TRBD2 (7 bases). From germline, CDR1 is GTSNPN and CDR2 SVGIG (reference sequence). Trimming took off 4 bases at V and 2 bases at J, with 30 bases between the two ends. The CDR3 covers 19 residues. CDR3 DNA: TGTGCCTGGAACGACCCCTTAATCGGCGGCGGGGGCCTCACCTACGAGCAGTACTTC. As protein: CAWNDPLIGGGGLTYEQYF.

Comments on this clonotype: A far larger clone is just one base off, so this is likely a read error. This chain joins TRBV2 and TRBJ2-5; D might be TRBD2 (5 bases). This CDR3 contains 12 residues. V shed 4 bases and J shed 5 bases, with 8 bases lying between them. The germline V gene has CDR1 SNHLY and CDR2 FYNNEI. The DNA of the CDR3 is TGTGCCAGCAGTGGTAGCGCGGAGACCCAGTACTTC. It translates to CASSGSAETQYF.

This clonotype came up many times. The chain links TRBV11-2 to TRBJ1-2; possible D gene TRBD1, 5 bases. Germline V gene sequence: CDR1 SGHAT, CDR2 FQNNGV. The CDR3 length is 16 residues. Trimming removed 1 base from V and 3 bases from J, with 15 bases in between. CDR3 residues: CASSLVSQGTYYGYTF. The DNA of the CDR3 is TGTGCCAGCAGCTTAGTATCGCAGGGAACTTACTATGGCTACACCTTC. Using reference TRBV11-2 and TRBJ1-2 for the parts outside the CDR3, the full variable domain is EAGVAQSPRYKIIEKRQSVAFWCNPISGHATLYWYQQILGQGPKLLIQFQNNGVVDDSQLPKDRFSAERLKGVDSTLKIQPAKLEDSAVYLCASSLVSQGTYYGYTFGSGTRLTVV.

Many counts were recorded for this clonotype. V gene TRBV15 combines with J gene TRBJ2-2, with TRBD1 identical over 10 bases. The V gene end was trimmed by 5 bases and the J gene end by 6 bases; junction bases not matched to a gene: 3. Germline lookup yields CDR1 LNHNV and CDR2 YYDKDF (reference sequence). The CDR3 is made up of 14 amino acids. The CDR3 region is CATSPDRGPGELFF. The CDR3 DNA sequence: TGTGCCACCAGCCCCGACAGGGGGCCCGGGGAGCTGTTTTTT.

On this clonotype itself: This likely traces to a read error, being one base from a far larger clone. V is TRBV5-1 and J is TRBJ2-5, with TRBD1 identical over 8 bases. V lost 4 bases, J lost 11 bases, and 22 bases stayed unmatched. The CDR3 is made up of 17 amino acids. In germline, CDR1 is SGHRS, CDR2 YFSETQ. The CDR3 DNA reads TGCGCCAGCAGCGAAACCCAGGGGGACAGGTATTACAATGAGCAGTACTTC. Its translation: CASSETQGDRYYNEQYF.